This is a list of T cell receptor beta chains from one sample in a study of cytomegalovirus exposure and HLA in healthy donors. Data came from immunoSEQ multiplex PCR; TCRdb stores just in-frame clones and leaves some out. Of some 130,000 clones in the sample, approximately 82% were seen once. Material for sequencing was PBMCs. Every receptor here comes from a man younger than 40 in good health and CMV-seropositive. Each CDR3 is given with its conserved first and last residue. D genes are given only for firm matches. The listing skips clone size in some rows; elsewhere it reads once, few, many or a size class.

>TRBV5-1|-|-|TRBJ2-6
CASSLAKGGGAGANVLTF
TGCGCCAGCAGCTTGGCCAAGGGTGGAGGGGCCGGGGCCAACGTCCTGACTTTC
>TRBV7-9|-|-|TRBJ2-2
CASSPFTGQLYPGELFF
TGTGCCAGCAGCCCATTTACTGGACAGCTGTATCCCGGGGAGCTGTTTTTT
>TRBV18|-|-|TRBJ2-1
CASSQEGGAYNEQFF
TGTGCCAGCTCTCAGGAAGGTGGGGCTTACAATGAGCAGTTCTTC
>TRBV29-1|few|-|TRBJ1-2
CSVKEANYGYTF
TGCAGCGTTAAGGAGGCTAACTATGGCTACACCTTC
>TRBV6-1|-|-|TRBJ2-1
CASSEELVSYNEQFF
TGTGCCAGCAGTGAAGAACTTGTCTCCTACAATGAGCAGTTCTTC
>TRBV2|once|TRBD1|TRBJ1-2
CASSENTGAFYGYTF
TGTGCCAGCAGTGAAAACACAGGGGCCTTCTATGGCTACACCTTC
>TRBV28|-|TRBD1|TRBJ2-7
CASSLDRGYEQYF
TGTGCCAGCAGTTTAGACAGGGGCTACGAGCAGTACTTC
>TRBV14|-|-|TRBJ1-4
CASSPLGAGEKLFF
TGTGCCAGCAGCCCCCTTGGGGCCGGTGAAAAACTGTTTTTT
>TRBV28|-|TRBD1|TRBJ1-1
CASGPSGGSAEAFF
TGTGCCAGCGGCCCTTCAGGGGGCAGCGCTGAAGCTTTCTTT
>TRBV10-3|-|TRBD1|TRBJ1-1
CAISESGTGGEEAFF
TGTGCCATCAGTGAGTCGGGAACAGGGGGCGAGGAAGCTTTCTTT
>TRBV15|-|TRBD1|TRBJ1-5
CATSGDRGPNQPQHF
TGTGCCACCAGCGGAGACAGGGGCCCTAATCAGCCCCAGCATTTT
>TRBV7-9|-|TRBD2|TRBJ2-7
CASSQTSGRPEQYF
TGTGCCAGCAGCCAAACTAGCGGCCGCCCCGAGCAGTACTTC
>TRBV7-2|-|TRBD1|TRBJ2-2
CASSLDRAGELFF
TGTGCCAGCAGCTTGGACAGGGCCGGGGAGCTGTTTTTT
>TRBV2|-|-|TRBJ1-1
CASSQDGNTEAFF
TGTGCCAGCAGTCAAGACGGGAACACTGAAGCTTTCTTT
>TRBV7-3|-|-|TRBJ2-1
CASSPSPRGEQFF
TGTGCCAGCAGCCCCTCCCCCCGAGGGGAGCAGTTCTTC
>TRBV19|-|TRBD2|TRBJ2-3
CASSIPGLAAGDTQYF
TGTGCCAGTAGTATCCCGGGACTAGCGGCGGGAGATACGCAGTATTTT
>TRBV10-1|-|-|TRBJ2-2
CASRQGLNTGELFF
TGCGCCAGCAGACAGGGTCTGAACACCGGGGAGCTGTTTTTT
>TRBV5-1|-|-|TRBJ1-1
CASSLLGGDTEAFF
TGCGCCAGCAGCTTGTTGGGGGGGGATACTGAAGCTTTCTTT
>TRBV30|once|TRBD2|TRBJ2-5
CAWSTGGPGETQYF
TGTGCCTGGAGTACGGGAGGGCCCGGGGAGACCCAGTACTTC
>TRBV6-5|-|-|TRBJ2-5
CASSFVGLGETQYF
TGTGCCAGCAGTTTTGTTGGCCTAGGAGAGACCCAGTACTTC
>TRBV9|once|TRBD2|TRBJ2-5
CASSGAGGGTQYF
TGTGCCAGCAGCGGAGCTGGGGGGGGGACCCAGTACTTC
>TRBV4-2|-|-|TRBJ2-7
CASSQHSGTLREQYF
TGTGCCAGCAGCCAACATTCGGGTACCCTAAGGGAGCAGTACTTC
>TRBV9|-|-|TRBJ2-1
CASSDHLEGSYNEQFF
TGTGCCAGCAGCGATCACTTGGAGGGCTCCTACAATGAGCAGTTCTTC
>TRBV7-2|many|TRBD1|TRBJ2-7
CASRSGTGGYEQYF
TGTGCCAGCAGGTCCGGGACAGGGGGCTACGAGCAGTACTTC
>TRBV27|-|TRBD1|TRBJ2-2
CASGTGTANTGELFF
TGTGCCAGCGGTACCGGGACAGCAAACACCGGGGAGCTGTTTTTT
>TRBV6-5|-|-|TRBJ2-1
CASSYSRLLNEQFF
TGTGCCAGCAGTTACTCGAGACTTTTGAATGAGCAGTTCTTC
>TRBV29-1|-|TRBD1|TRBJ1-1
CSVVPGQGKNTEAFF
TGCAGCGTCGTCCCGGGACAGGGGAAGAACACTGAAGCTTTCTTT
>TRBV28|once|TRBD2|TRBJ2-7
CASRQTSGYYEQYF
TGTGCCAGCCGACAGACTAGCGGTTACTACGAGCAGTACTTC
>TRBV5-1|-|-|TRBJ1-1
CASSFRQGATEAFF
TGCGCCAGCAGCTTCAGACAAGGGGCCACTGAAGCTTTCTTT
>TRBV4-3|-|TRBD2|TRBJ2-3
CASSQLLAGGKGTQYF
TGCGCCAGCAGCCAGCTACTAGCGGGGGGGAAGGGCACGCAGTATTTT
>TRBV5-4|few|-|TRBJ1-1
CASSLPNTEAFF
TGTGCCAGCAGCCTACCGAACACTGAAGCTTTCTTT
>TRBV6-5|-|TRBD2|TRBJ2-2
CASSYGTSGGTGELFF
TGTGCCAGCAGTTACGGGACTAGCGGAGGCACCGGGGAGCTGTTTTTT
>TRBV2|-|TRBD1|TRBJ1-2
CASSWDSEIYGYTF
TGTGCCAGCAGTTGGGACAGCGAGATCTATGGCTACACCTTC
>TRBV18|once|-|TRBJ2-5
CASSPPQDSETQYF
TGTGCCAGCTCACCACCTCAGGATTCCGAGACCCAGTACTTC
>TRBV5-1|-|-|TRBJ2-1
CASSLAGYLYNEQFF
TGCGCCAGCAGCTTGGCAGGGTATCTCTACAATGAGCAGTTCTTC
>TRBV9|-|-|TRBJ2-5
CASSVGRGGDSQETQYF
TGTGCCAGCAGCGTAGGACGAGGGGGGGATTCCCAAGAGACCCAGTACTTC
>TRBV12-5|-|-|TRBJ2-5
CASGLGQRETQYF
TGTGCTAGTGGTTTGGGACAGCGAGAGACCCAGTACTTC
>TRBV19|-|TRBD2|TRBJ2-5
CASSALAEETQYF
TGTGCCAGTAGTGCACTAGCGGAAGAGACCCAGTACTTC
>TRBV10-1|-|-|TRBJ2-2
CASSENRASGELFF
TGCGCCAGCAGTGAGAACAGGGCATCCGGGGAGCTGTTTTTT
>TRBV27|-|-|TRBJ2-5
CASMYFGASGETQYF
TGTGCCAGCATGTATTTCGGAGCCTCGGGAGAGACCCAGTACTTC
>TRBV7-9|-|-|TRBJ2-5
CASSFAGGLETQYF
TGTGCCAGCAGCTTCGCAGGGGGGTTAGAGACCCAGTACTTC
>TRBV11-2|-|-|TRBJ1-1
CASSLAAGLTEAFF
TGTGCCAGCAGCTTAGCGGCAGGGTTAACTGAAGCTTTCTTT
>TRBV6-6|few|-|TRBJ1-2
CASSPSGGIGSYTF
TGTGCCAGCAGTCCGTCGGGGGGGATTGGGAGCTACACCTTC
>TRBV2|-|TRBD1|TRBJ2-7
CASGRGTYEQYF
TGTGCCAGCGGCAGGGGGACCTACGAGCAGTACTTC
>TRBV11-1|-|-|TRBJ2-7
CASSLALGAALYEQYF
TGTGCCAGCAGCTTAGCCCTCGGAGCCGCTCTCTACGAGCAGTACTTC
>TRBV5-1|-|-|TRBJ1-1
CASSLQENTEAFF
TGCGCCAGCAGCTTGCAGGAGAACACTGAAGCTTTCTTT
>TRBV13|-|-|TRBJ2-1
CASSLYLSSYNEQFF
TGTGCCAGCAGCTTATATCTGAGCTCCTACAATGAGCAGTTCTTC
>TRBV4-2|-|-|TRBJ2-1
CASSQEPSGDNEQFF
TGTGCCAGCAGCCAAGAACCCAGCGGCGACAATGAGCAGTTCTTC
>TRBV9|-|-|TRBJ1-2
CASRAGTMGAYGYTF
TGTGCCAGCAGAGCCGGGACGATGGGGGCCTATGGCTACACCTTC
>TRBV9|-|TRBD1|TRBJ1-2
CASSGDRGHGYTF
TGTGCCAGCAGCGGAGACAGGGGGCATGGCTACACCTTC
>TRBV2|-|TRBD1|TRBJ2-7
CASSLQGAGYEQYF
TGTGCCAGCAGCCTACAGGGGGCGGGTTACGAGCAGTACTTC
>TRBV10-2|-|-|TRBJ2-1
CASSRTITYNEQFF
TGCGCCAGTTCCCGGACTATCACCTACAATGAGCAGTTCTTC
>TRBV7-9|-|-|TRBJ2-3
CASSLFGTSTDTQYF
TGTGCCAGCAGCTTATTCGGGACTAGCACAGATACGCAGTATTTT
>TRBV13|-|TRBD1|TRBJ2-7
CASSLTGRGGYEQYF
TGTGCCAGCAGCTTGACAGGGAGAGGGGGCTACGAGCAGTACTTC